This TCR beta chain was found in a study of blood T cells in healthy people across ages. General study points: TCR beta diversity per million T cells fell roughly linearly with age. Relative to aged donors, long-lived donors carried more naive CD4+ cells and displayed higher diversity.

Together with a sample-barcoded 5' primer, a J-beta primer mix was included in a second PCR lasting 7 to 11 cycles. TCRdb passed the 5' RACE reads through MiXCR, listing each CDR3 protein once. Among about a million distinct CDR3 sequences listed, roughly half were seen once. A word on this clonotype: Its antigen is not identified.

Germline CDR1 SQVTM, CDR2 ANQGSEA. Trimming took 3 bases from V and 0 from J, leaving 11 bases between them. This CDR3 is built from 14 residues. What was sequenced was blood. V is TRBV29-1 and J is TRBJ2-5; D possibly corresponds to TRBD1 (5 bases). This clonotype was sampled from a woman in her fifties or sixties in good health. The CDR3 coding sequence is TGCAGCGTTGAGAAGGACAAGTACCAAGAGACCCAGTACTTC. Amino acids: CSVEKDKYQETQYF.